These 6 T cell receptor beta chains were sequenced from one sample in a study of a mutant IDH1 vaccine in newly diagnosed glioma. Repertoires were generated with immunoSEQ multiplex PCR, while TCRdb's copy carries only in-frame clones and drops some. This table has roughly 30,000 clones, over 75% appearing once. For these TCRs, the target antigens are not known. Time point indicated: week 23, last vaccination. The content of each vaccine dose was 300 ug of mutant IDH1 20-mer peptide, and topical imiquimod accompanied it. The starting material was PBMCs, obtained from a glioma patient whose treatment included an IDH1 peptide vaccine. The receptors derive from a middle-aged man with glioma.

In its sample, this clone was seen once. V and J are TRBV25-1 and TRBJ2-7; 7 positions match TRBD2. The CDR3 spans 15 residues. V dropped 1 base and J dropped 5; count of bases not matched to a gene: 8. Germline CDR1 reads MGHDK; CDR2 reads SYGVNS. CDR3 nucleotide sequence: TGTGCCAGCAGTGAATTTATGGGAGGGCCCCACGAGCAGTACTTC. Protein product: CASSEFMGGPHEQYF.

The V call is TRBV10-1, the J call TRBJ2-5; weak D call: TRBD2 (5 bases). CDR1 and CDR2 from the germline V gene are WNHNN and SYGVQD (reference sequence). Trimming left V 2 bases short and J 2 bases short, with 9 bases between. The CDR3 is made up of 14 amino acids. Written as DNA, the CDR3 is TGCGCCAGCAGTGAGCCCGGGGATCAAGAGACCCAGTACTTC. This gives the protein CASSEPGDQETQYF.

The genes are TRBV6-4 and TRBJ2-2; 7 nucleotides match TRBD1. This CDR3 region has 16 residues. The germline V gene encodes CDR1 MRHNA and CDR2 SNTAGT. The V segment lost 4 bases and the J segment 1 base; nucleotides outside the gene matches: 6. The CDR3 is CASSGSGTENTGELFF. CDR3 coding DNA: TGTGCCAGCAGTGGGTCCGGGACAGAGAACACCGGGGAGCTGTTTTTT.

CDR3 nucleotides: TGTGCCAGCAGCTTTGACAGGGGGCGAACCGGGGAGCTGTTTTTT. This translates into CASSFDRGRTGELFF. The chain couples TRBV7-9 to TRBJ2-2, with 10 bases lining up with TRBD1. This CDR3 spans 15 amino acids. Per germline, CDR1 SEHNR and CDR2 FQNEAQ (reference sequence). Germline trimming cut 3 bases from V and 5 bases from J; bases unmatched to any gene: 3.

The chain joins TRBV7-9 to TRBJ1-3, with 11 bases matching TRBD1. The CDR3 runs 17 residues. Germline loops: CDR1 SEHNR, CDR2 FQNEAQ (reference sequence). V trimming: 3 bases; J trimming: 3 bases; junction bases outside the gene matches: 7. CDR3 in amino acids: CASSLTGQGVGGNTIYF. As DNA, the CDR3 is TGTGCCAGCAGCTTGACGGGACAGGGGGTTGGTGGAAACACCATATATTTT. Using reference TRBV7-9 and TRBJ1-3 for the parts outside the CDR3, the full variable domain is DTGVSQNPRHKITKRGQNVTFRCDPISEHNRLYWYRQTLGQGPEFLTYFQNEAQLEKSRLLSDRFSAERPKGSFSTLEIQRTEQGDSAMYLCASSLTGQGVGGNTIYFGEGSWLTVV.

The rearrangement links TRBV4-3 to TRBJ1-1; D ambiguous. The CDR3 loop spans 15 amino acids. In germline, CDR1 is LGHNA, CDR2 YSLEER. With 1 base removed from V and 1 base from J, the gap between germline ends came to 10 bases. CDR3 DNA sequence: TGCGCCAGCAGCCAAGCCCCGTGGGGGAACACTGAAGCTTTCTTT. Its translation: CASSQAPWGNTEAFF.